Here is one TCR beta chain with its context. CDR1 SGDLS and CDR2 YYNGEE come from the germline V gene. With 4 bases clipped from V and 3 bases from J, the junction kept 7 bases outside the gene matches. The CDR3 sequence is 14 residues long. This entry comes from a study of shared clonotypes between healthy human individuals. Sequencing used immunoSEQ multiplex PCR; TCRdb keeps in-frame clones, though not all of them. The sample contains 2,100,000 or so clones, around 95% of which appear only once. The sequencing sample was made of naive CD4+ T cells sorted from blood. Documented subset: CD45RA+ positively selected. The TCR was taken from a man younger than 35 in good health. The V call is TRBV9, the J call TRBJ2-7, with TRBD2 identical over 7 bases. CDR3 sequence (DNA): TGTGCCAGCAGCTCGTCGAGCGGGAACTACGAGCAGTACTTC. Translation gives CASSSSSGNYEQYF.